Detailed here is one T cell receptor (beta chain). Its target is unknown. The junction differs from germline at one of its ends, possibly a read error. The germline V gene encodes CDR1 SGHNT and CDR2 YENEEA. The CDR3 extends over 17 amino acids. The study ran its PCR with 60 Vbeta and 13 Jbeta primers. Produced via immunoSEQ multiplex PCR; TCRdb's table is partial and in-frame only. This sample has roughly 100,000 clones, with around 80% found just once. The entry originates in a study of cytomegalovirus exposure and HLA in healthy donors. Overall study findings and caveats: Researchers counted over 150 TCR beta chains as cytomegalovirus-associated. Immune exposure information available was restricted to CMV serostatus.

The material sequenced was PBMCs. The J gene is TRBJ1-2, the V gene TRBV11-3, with D perhaps TRBD1 (5 bases). This receptor was identified in a male donor in good health and CMV-seropositive. This CDR3 reads CDSSSEIQGEVRYGYTF. DNA of the CDR3: TGTGACAGCAGCAGCGAAATTCAGGGTGAAGTGCGCTATGGCTACACCTTC.